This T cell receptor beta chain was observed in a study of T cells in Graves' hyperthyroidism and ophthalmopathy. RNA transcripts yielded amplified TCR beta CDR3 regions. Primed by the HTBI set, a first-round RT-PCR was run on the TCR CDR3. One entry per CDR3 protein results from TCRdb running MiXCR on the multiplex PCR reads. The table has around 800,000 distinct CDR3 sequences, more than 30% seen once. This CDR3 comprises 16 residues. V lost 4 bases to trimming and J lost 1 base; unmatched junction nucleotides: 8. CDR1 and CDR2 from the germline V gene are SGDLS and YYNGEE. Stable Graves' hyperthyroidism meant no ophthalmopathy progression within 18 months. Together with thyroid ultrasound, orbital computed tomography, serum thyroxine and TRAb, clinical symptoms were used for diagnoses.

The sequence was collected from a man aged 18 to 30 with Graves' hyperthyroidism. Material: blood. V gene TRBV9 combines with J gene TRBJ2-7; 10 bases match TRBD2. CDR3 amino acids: CASSSSSGRRSYEQYF. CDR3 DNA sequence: TGTGCCAGCAGCTCGTCTAGCGGGAGAAGGTCCTACGAGCAGTACTTC.